A single sample is the source of the 29 T cell receptor beta chains below, sequenced in a study of Ad26.COV2.S vaccination and SARS-CoV-2 variants. Described treatment: roughly 19 received Ad26.COV2.S at low or high dose, single or two shots; 5 received placebo; per-sample allocation not given. Repertoires come from day 63 after the first vaccine or placebo injection. Repertoires were generated with immunoSEQ multiplex PCR, while TCRdb's copy carries only in-frame clones and drops some. The profile covers over 400,000 clones, with 92% appearing a single time and 1.5% to 2% taken by the ten largest. Sequences were derived from peripheral blood, sampled in a trial of Ad26.COV2.S vaccine versus placebo. Receptors were obtained from a person aged 18-65 years who received the Ad26.COV2.S COVID-19 vaccine or a placebo.

The rearrangement joins TRBV6-1 to TRBJ1-5; the D gene is possibly TRBD1 (6 bases). This CDR3 is built from 16 residues. V was clipped by 3 bases and J by 7 bases, with 19 bases between them. The germline gives CDR1 MNHNS, CDR2 SASEGT. The CDR3 nucleotides read TGTGCCAGCAGTGATTTGTGGGGGGCGCGGGGACAGCCCCAGCATTTT. Translating gives CASSDLWGARGQPQHF.

V usage is TRBV15 and J usage is TRBJ1-2; 7 bases match TRBD1. The CDR3 runs to 18 residues. Germline loops: CDR1 LNHNV, CDR2 YYDKDF (reference sequence). V was pared by 2 bases and J by 6 bases, with 18 bases of the junction left unmatched. This CDR3 reads CATSRIVGRGSRINGYTF. The CDR3 DNA follows: TGTGCCACCAGCAGAATCGTGGGCAGGGGGAGTAGGATTAATGGCTACACCTTC.

This clone was counted once. This rearrangement joins TRBV6-2 or TRBV6-3 to TRBJ2-2, with 12 bases matching TRBD2. The CDR3 has 16 amino acids. Germline-derived CDR1 and CDR2 are MNHEY and SVGEGT. J lost 7 bases, V lost 2 bases, and 5 bases had no gene match. The DNA of the CDR3 is TGTGCCAGCAGTTACCCTAGCGGGGGGGCCGACGGGGAGCTGTTTTTT. The encoded protein is CASSYPSGGADGELFF.

The rearrangement joins TRBV25-1 to TRBJ1-1; perhaps TRBD1 as D (5 bases). Trimming cost V 8 bases and J 7 bases, with 11 bases left between them. Per the germline V gene, CDR1 is MGHDK and CDR2 is SYGVNS. This CDR3 region has 11 residues. CDR3 coding DNA: TGTGCCAGCCTCGGGGGGGGTGAAGCTTTCTTT. Translated, it gives CASLGGGEAFF.

This chain connects TRBV13 to TRBJ1-2; TRBD1 might be the D (6 bases). V was shortened by 4 bases and J by 0 bases, with 18 bases between the two germline ends. The CDR3 length is 17 residues. Germline V lookup: CDR1 PRHDT, CDR2 FYEKMQ (reference sequence). The CDR3 bases are TGTGCCAGCAGCTCGAGCCAGGACAGTAGACCTAACTATGGCTACACCTTC. Translation: CASSSSQDSRPNYGYTF.

The chain is built from TRBV7-2 and TRBJ2-2; D perhaps matches TRBD1 (5 bases). Germline V gives CDR1 SGHTA, CDR2 FQGNSA. Between the trimmed V and J ends, which lost 5 bases and 3 bases, there was a span of 13 bases. This CDR3 spans 15 amino acids. The CDR3 DNA reads TGTGCCAGCAGCCGGGTCCAGGGCCACACCGGGGAGCTGTTTTTT. Residues: CASSRVQGHTGELFF.

This clone occurred once. The CDR3 region has the DNA TGTGCCAGCAGCTTAGTGTCAAGATGGGCAGGGGACCTTTCCTACGAGCAGTACTTC. Translated, it gives CASSLVSRWAGDLSYEQYF. This chain uses TRBV11-2 with TRBJ2-7; tentative D call: TRBD1 (6 bases). Germline V gene lookup returns CDR1 SGHAT and CDR2 FQNNGV. The V end lost 1 base, the J end lost 1 base, and 23 bases lay between the germline ends. The CDR3 spans 19 residues. The variable domain in full, completed from reference TRBV11-2 and TRBJ2-7, reads EAGVAQSPRYKIIEKRQSVAFWCNPISGHATLYWYQQILGQGPKLLIQFQNNGVVDDSQLPKDRFSAERLKGVDSTLKIQPAKLEDSAVYLCASSLVSRWAGDLSYEQYFGPGTRLTVT.

A few counts support this clone. This chain links TRBV12-5 with TRBJ1-2, with D tentatively TRBD1 (5 bases). The CDR3 has 15 residues. Trimming removed 3 bases at V and 2 bases at J, with 13 bases between. Germline V gives CDR1 LGHNT, CDR2 FRNRAP. CDR3 sequence (DNA): TGTGCTAGTGGTTTACCCGCGGCAGGGAACTATGGCTACACCTTC. This encodes CASGLPAAGNYGYTF. The full variable domain, its missing parts supplied by reference TRBV12-5 and TRBJ1-2, is DARVTQTPRHKVTEMGQEVTMRCQPILGHNTVFWYRQTMMQGLELLAYFRNRAPLDDSGMPKDRFSAEMPDATLATLKIQPSEPRDSAVYFCASGLPAAGNYGYTFGSGTRLTVV.

This chain joins TRBV20-1 and TRBJ1-2; D remains unclear. The CDR3 loop spans 11 amino acids. Germline assignment: CDR1 DFQATT and CDR2 SNEGSKA (reference sequence). The V end lost 1 base, the J end lost 8 bases, and 8 bases lay between the germline ends. CDR3 in DNA: TGCAGTGCTAGAGTTCCGGAGGGCTACACCTTC. It codes for CSARVPEGYTF.

The V gene is TRBV2, the J gene TRBJ2-1; no clear D. Trimming cost V 6 bases and J 4 bases, with 7 bases left between them. Germline CDR1 reads SNHLY; CDR2 reads FYNNEI. CDR3 length: 12 residues. The CDR3 spells CASSSRYNEQFF. The CDR3 region has the DNA TGTGCCAGCAGCTCGAGATACAATGAGCAGTTCTTC.

The chain recombines TRBV24-1 with TRBJ2-1, with D hard to call. Between the trimmed V and J ends, which lost 9 bases and 4 bases, there was a span of 15 bases. This CDR3 comprises 14 residues. Germline V gene sequence: CDR1 KGHDR, CDR2 SFDVKD. CDR3 bases: TGTGCCACCCGCCGCTGGGCAGCGTACAATGAGCAGTTCTTC. Amino acid sequence: CATRRWAAYNEQFF.

The chain employs TRBV28 and TRBJ2-7, with 8 nucleotides matching TRBD1. Trimming took 5 bases from V and 2 from J; bases not matched to a gene: 8. This CDR3 is 15 amino acids long. CDR1 is MDHEN, CDR2 SYDVKM, per germline. CDR3 DNA: TGTGCCAGCAGTGGCCAGGGGGCAGGGGCCTACGAGCAGTACTTC. Residues: CASSGQGAGAYEQYF.

The rearrangement links TRBV24-1 to TRBJ1-5; unclear D gene. Germline V lookup: CDR1 KGHDR, CDR2 SFDVKD. There are 11 residues in the CDR3. The V gene lost 8 bases and the J gene lost 6 bases, with 7 bases spanning the gap. In DNA, the CDR3 is TGTGCCACCATCAGGTGTCAGCCCCAGCATTTT. Encoded protein: CATIRCQPQHF.

The J gene is TRBJ2-3, the V gene TRBV19, with 8 bases that match TRBD1. The CDR3 totals 15 residues. CDR1 LNHDA and CDR2 SQIVND come from the germline V gene (reference sequence). J was trimmed by 0 bases and V by 4 bases; bases with no gene match: 3. This CDR3 reads CASSTGQGSTDTQYF. The CDR3 DNA is TGTGCCAGTAGTACCGGACAGGGAAGCACAGATACGCAGTATTTT.

CDR3 DNA sequence: TGTGCCAGCAGGCAGGACGGGGGGAACACTGAAGCTTTCTTT. This encodes CASRQDGGNTEAFF. The genes are TRBV2 and TRBJ1-1; D possibly corresponds to TRBD1 (5 bases). This CDR3 contains 14 residues. CDR1 is SNHLY, CDR2 FYNNEI, per germline. Trimming removed 6 bases from V and 1 base from J, with 12 bases in between. Full variable domain (missing parts from reference TRBV2 and TRBJ1-1): EPEVTQTPSHQVTQMGQEVILRCVPISNHLYFYWYRQILGQKVEFLVSFYNNEISEKSEIFDDQFSVERPDGSNFTLKIRSTKLEDSAMYFCASRQDGGNTEAFFGQGTRLTVV.

As concerns this clone: The sample holds other DNA sequences that translate to the same CDR3. The chain carries TRBV9 and TRBJ1-1, with D hard to call. Germline V gives CDR1 SGDLS, CDR2 YYNGEE. V was pared by 2 bases and J by 1 base, with 6 bases between. The CDR3 has 13 amino acids. CDR3 bases: TGTGCCAGCAGCGTCGCAGCGAACACTGAAGCTTTCTTT. It encodes CASSVAANTEAFF. Complete variable domain (other parts from reference TRBV9 and TRBJ1-1): DSGVTQTPKHLITATGQRVTLRCSPRSGDLSVYWYQQSLDQGLQFLIQYYNGEERAKGNILERFSAQQFPDLHSELNLSSLELGDSALYFCASSVAANTEAFFGQGTRLTVV.

This sequence joins TRBV18 and TRBJ1-6; TRBD1 is a possible D gene (5 bases). This CDR3 contains 16 residues. Between the trimmed V and J ends, which lost 3 bases and 8 bases, there was a span of 17 bases. CDR1 KGHSH and CDR2 LQKENI come from the germline V gene. The CDR3 DNA is TGTGCCAGCTCACCGTCGCAGGGTGTTAGGGATTCACCCCTCCACTTT. This translates into CASSPSQGVRDSPLHF.

The chain carries TRBV4-1 and TRBJ1-1, with 7 bases fitting TRBD1. The V and J ends lost 5 bases and 5 bases, in that order; junction bases with no gene match: 5. CDR1 and CDR2 from the germline V gene are MGHRA and YSYEKL. This CDR3 is built from 13 residues. The CDR3 reads CASSRGQETEAFF. DNA for the CDR3: TGCGCCAGCAGCAGGGGGCAGGAGACTGAAGCTTTCTTT.

This chain connects TRBV19 to TRBJ1-2, with D possibly being TRBD1 (5 bases). Germline V CDR1 and CDR2: LNHDA, SQIVND (reference sequence). V gave up 7 bases and J gave up 4 bases, with 13 bases separating them. The CDR3 has 13 amino acids. The CDR3 reads CASIPGRGYGYTF. The CDR3 nucleotides are TGTGCCAGTATCCCGGGGAGGGGCTATGGCTACACCTTC.

The J gene is TRBJ1-4, the V gene TRBV7-9; 9 bases are shared with TRBD1. J gave up 10 bases and V 5 bases, and 8 bases lay outside the gene matches. Looked up from germline, CDR1 is SEHNR and CDR2 is FQNEAQ (reference sequence). CDR3 length: 14 amino acids. Here the CDR3 reads CASSPTGGVGKLFF. The CDR3 DNA reads as TGTGCCAGCAGCCCGACAGGGGGGGTAGGAAAACTGTTTTTT.

The chain employs TRBV30 and TRBJ1-2; 9 nucleotides line up with TRBD1. Germline-derived CDR1 and CDR2 are GTSNPN and SVGIG (reference sequence). V was clipped by 4 bases and J by 4 bases; unmatched bases: 7. The CDR3 loop spans 14 amino acids. CDR3 bases: TGTGCCTGGATATCCGGGACAGGGAGCTATGGCTACACCTTC. Its translation is CAWISGTGSYGYTF.

This rearrangement joins TRBV5-1 to TRBJ1-4; 9 nucleotides agree with TRBD1. The CDR3 spans 14 residues. J lost 3 bases, V lost 3 bases, and 0 bases had no gene match. Germline CDR1 reads SGHRS; CDR2 reads YFSETQ. The CDR3 sequence: CASSWDRANEKLFF. For the CDR3, the DNA is TGCGCCAGCAGCTGGGACAGGGCTAATGAAAAACTGTTTTTT.

The J gene is TRBJ1-2, the V gene TRBV27; no clear D gene. This CDR3 has 13 amino acids. CDR1 MNHEY and CDR2 SMNVEV come from the germline V gene (reference sequence). The ends were cut back, 5 bases at V and 0 bases at J, with 7 bases in the middle. In nucleotides, the CDR3 is TGTGCCAGCAGTCTCATTCCTAACTATGGCTACACCTTC. It is translated as CASSLIPNYGYTF.

This rearrangement joins TRBV12-3 or TRBV12-4 to TRBJ1-2, with D maybe TRBD1 (5 bases). V dropped 5 bases and J dropped 4 bases, with 11 bases sitting between them. This CDR3 has 13 amino acids. DNA for the CDR3: TGTGCCAGCAGTCCAGGGCTCGCCTATGGCTACACCTTC. This sequence encodes CASSPGLAYGYTF.

The chain carries TRBV19 and TRBJ2-1; unclear D gene. Germline CDR1 LNHDA, CDR2 SQIVND (reference sequence). CDR3 length equals 13 residues. The ends were cut back, 7 bases at V and 2 bases at J, with 9 bases in the middle. The CDR3 spells CASTGTTYNEQFF. The DNA of the CDR3 is TGTGCCAGTACTGGCACCACCTACAATGAGCAGTTCTTC.

The rearrangement uses TRBV6-5 and TRBJ1-2; D is ambiguous. The CDR3 runs to 15 residues. Germline V CDR1 and CDR2: MNHEY, SVGAGI. V lost 2 bases and J 6 bases, leaving 16 bases between the germline ends. CDR3 in amino acids: CASSYGAAPTDGYTF. In DNA, the CDR3 is TGTGCCAGCAGTTACGGAGCAGCTCCTACGGATGGCTACACCTTC.

The rearrangement joins TRBV6-5 to TRBJ1-2; D perhaps matches TRBD1 (5 bases). This CDR3 has 15 amino acids. The V end was cut by 10 bases, the J end by 4 bases, with 22 bases between. Per germline, CDR1 MNHEY and CDR2 SVGAGI. The CDR3 here is CATSGETAAAYGYTF. DNA of the CDR3: TGTGCCACCTCGGGGGAAACAGCAGCGGCCTATGGCTACACCTTC.

The J gene is TRBJ2-7, the V gene TRBV14; either TRBD1 or TRBD2 may fit D (5 bases each). This CDR3 is built from 16 residues. V was clipped by 4 bases and J by 2 bases, with 18 bases between them. CDR1 and CDR2 from the germline V gene are SGHDN and FVKESK. This CDR3 reads CASSLLRGRPPYEQYF. CDR3 DNA sequence: TGTGCCAGCAGCCTACTTAGGGGACGACCCCCCTACGAGCAGTACTTC.

This clone was found once. In DNA form, the CDR3 reads TGTGCCACCAGCAGAGGCCTCCCCACGGAGCAGTTCTTC. This sequence encodes CATSRGLPTEQFF. The V gene is TRBV15, the J gene TRBJ2-1; D ambiguous. Trimming removed 1 base from V and 10 bases from J, with 11 bases in between. Germline V gene sequence: CDR1 LNHNV, CDR2 YYDKDF (reference sequence). This CDR3 region has 13 residues.